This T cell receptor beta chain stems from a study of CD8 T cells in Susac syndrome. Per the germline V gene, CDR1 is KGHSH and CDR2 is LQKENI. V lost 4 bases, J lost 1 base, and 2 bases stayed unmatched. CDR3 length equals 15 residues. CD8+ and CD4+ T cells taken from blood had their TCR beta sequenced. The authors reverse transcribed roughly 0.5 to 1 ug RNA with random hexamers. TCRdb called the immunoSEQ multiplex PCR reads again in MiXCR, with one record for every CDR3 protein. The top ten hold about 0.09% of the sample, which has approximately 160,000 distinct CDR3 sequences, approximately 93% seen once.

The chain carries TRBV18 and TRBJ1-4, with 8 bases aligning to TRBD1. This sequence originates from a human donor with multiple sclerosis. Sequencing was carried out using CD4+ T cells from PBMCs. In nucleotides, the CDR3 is TGTGCCAGCTCACTTGGGACAGGAACTAATGAAAAACTGTTTTTT. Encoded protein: CASSLGTGTNEKLFF.